This passage covers 30 T cell receptor beta chains from one sample sequenced in a study of T cell responses to AZD1222 COVID-19 vaccine (dated by TCRdb to 2020 to 2022). Libraries came from the immunoSEQ multiplex PCR assay. As stored in TCRdb, this immuneACCESS dataset retains in-frame rearrangements with V and J assigned. A fraction of the clones does not appear; measured against another copy, unresolved V genes explain less than half of the discrepancy, and the remainder lacks a known reason. Counted in this sample were 130,000 or so clones; around 84% of them appeared once. The top ten clonotypes cover 20% to 25% of the sample. According to the study, the label for this sample's time point signals: baseline before first vaccination. The sample here was peripheral blood, taken on day 0 of AZD1222 vaccination. These receptors originate from an adult in good health.

The V gene is TRBV11-2, the J gene TRBJ1-2, with D hard to call. The CDR3 consists of 13 residues. Germline V gene lookup returns CDR1 SGHAT and CDR2 FQNNGV. V lost 3 bases, J lost 8 bases, and 13 bases lay in between. The CDR3, as DNA: TGTGCCAGCAGCTTTGGACCGTATCGCGGCTACACCTTC. Translated, it gives CASSFGPYRGYTF.

This clone was detected only once. The chain has TRBV29-1 and TRBJ2-5, with D perhaps TRBD1 (5 bases). V was trimmed by 3 bases and J by 1 base, leaving 12 bases between them. This CDR3 has 14 amino acids. CDR1 and CDR2 (germline): SQVTM, ANQGSEA. Written as DNA, the CDR3 is TGCAGCGTTGATACAGGTCAGGCCCAAGAGACCCAGTACTTC. As protein: CSVDTGQAQETQYF.

The chain couples TRBV7-2 to TRBJ2-3; 13 bases agree with TRBD2. Germline loops: CDR1 SGHTA, CDR2 FQGNSA. The CDR3 runs 19 residues. With V trimmed by 5 bases and J by 0 bases, 11 bases remained unmatched. The CDR3 protein is CASSRRGTSGASSTDTQYF. CDR3 sequence (DNA): TGTGCCAGCAGCAGACGGGGGACTAGCGGGGCCTCTAGCACAGATACGCAGTATTTT. Together with reference TRBV7-2 and TRBJ2-3, the CDR3 gives the full variable domain: GAGVSQSPSNKVTEKGKDVELRCDPISGHTALYWYRQSLGQGLEFLIYFQGNSAPDKSGLPSDRFSAERTGGSVSTLTIQRTQQEDSAVYLCASSRRGTSGASSTDTQYFGPGTRLTVL.

The genes are TRBV7-2 and TRBJ1-5; 7 positions match TRBD1. CDR1 SGHTA and CDR2 FQGNSA come from the germline V gene. The CDR3 contains 15 residues. V lost 2 bases to trimming and J lost 4 bases; unmatched junction nucleotides: 5. DNA for the CDR3: TGTGCCAGCAGCTTAAACAGGGGAAAGAATCAGCCCCAGCATTTT. Protein: CASSLNRGKNQPQHF. The variable domain in full, completed from reference TRBV7-2 and TRBJ1-5, reads GAGVSQSPSNKVTEKGKDVELRCDPISGHTALYWYRQSLGQGLEFLIYFQGNSAPDKSGLPSDRFSAERTGGSVSTLTIQRTQQEDSAVYLCASSLNRGKNQPQHFGDGTRLSIL.

In its sample, this clone was seen once. This chain joins TRBV9 and TRBJ1-1, with a tentative D call TRBD1 (6 bases). The CDR3 totals 16 residues. Trimming removed 3 bases at V and 3 bases at J, with 18 bases between. Germline assignment: CDR1 SGDLS and CDR2 YYNGEE. CDR3 in amino acids: CASSEQTGGEYTEAFF. DNA for the CDR3: TGTGCCAGCAGCGAACAGACGGGGGGCGAATACACTGAAGCTTTCTTT.

The chain links TRBV27 to TRBJ1-6; no clear D. Germline lookup yields CDR1 MNHEY and CDR2 SMNVEV (reference sequence). Trimming took 9 bases from V and 7 from J, leaving 16 bases between them. The CDR3 sequence is 14 residues long. DNA for the CDR3: TGTGCCAGGCGGGATAACCCGAGCAATTCACCCCTCCACTTT. Residues: CARRDNPSNSPLHF.

The V gene is TRBV27, the J gene TRBJ1-1; 8 nucleotides agree with TRBD1. The germline CDR1 and CDR2 sequences are MNHEY and SMNVEV (reference sequence). V dropped 3 bases and J dropped 0; count of bases not matched to a gene: 3. There are 15 residues in the CDR3. The CDR3 DNA is TGTGCCAGCAGTTTGACAGGGGCAATGAACACTGAAGCTTTCTTT. It codes for CASSLTGAMNTEAFF.

The chain joins TRBV11-2 to TRBJ1-1; D call uncertain. Germline lookup yields CDR1 SGHAT and CDR2 FQNNGV. This CDR3 is built from 15 residues. V lost 1 base, J lost 0 bases, and 9 bases lay in between. Here the CDR3 reads CASSLGGSMNTEAFF. The CDR3 nucleotides read TGTGCCAGCAGCTTAGGAGGCAGCATGAACACTGAAGCTTTCTTT.

The chain couples TRBV27 to TRBJ2-7; tentatively, D is TRBD1 (5 bases). CDR1 is MNHEY, CDR2 SMNVEV, per germline (reference sequence). The CDR3 is 11 amino acids. CDR3 residues: CAILAETQGEV. Here the CDR3 DNA reads TGTGCCATTCTGGCGGAGACGCAGGGTGAGGTG.

This clone was recorded a few times. This rearrangement joins TRBV29-1 to TRBJ1-1; D unresolved. Germline assignment: CDR1 SQVTM and CDR2 ANQGSEA. Trimming left V 6 bases short and J 1 base short, with 15 bases between. The length of the CDR3 is 14 residues. CDR3 DNA sequence: TGCAGCGTCGCTGAAAGGACGGGGAACACTGAAGCTTTCTTT. It codes for CSVAERTGNTEAFF.

This chain joins TRBV10-1 and TRBJ1-5; TRBD1 might be the D (5 bases). Germline values: CDR1 WNHNN, CDR2 SYGVQD (reference sequence). This CDR3 region has 14 residues. Trimming pared 6 bases from V and 0 bases from J, leaving 9 bases between. This CDR3 reads CASRPGHSNQPQHF. The DNA for the CDR3 is TGCGCCAGCAGGCCAGGACATAGCAATCAGCCCCAGCATTTT.

V gene TRBV6-2 or TRBV6-3 combines with J gene TRBJ1-2, with D unclear. The CDR3 contains 13 residues. Trimming removed 3 bases from V and 5 bases from J, with 10 bases in between. CDR1 MNHEY and CDR2 SVGEGT come from the germline V gene. CDR3 nucleotides: TGTGCCAGCAGTTATTCGGGGAATTATGGCTACACCTTC. Translating gives CASSYSGNYGYTF.

This clone was seen a handful of times. The chain is built from TRBV11-3 and TRBJ1-1; 12 bases line up with TRBD1. The CDR3 runs 17 residues. CDR1 and CDR2 (germline): SGHNT, YENEEA. V lost 5 bases and J lost 5; bases outside the gene matches: 12. CDR3 nucleotides: TGTGCCAGCAGCGCTAGTCATGGGACAGGGGGCAGGACTGAAGCTTTCTTT. Amino acid sequence: CASSASHGTGGRTEAFF.

The chain combines TRBV4-3 with TRBJ2-7; the D gene is possibly TRBD2 (7 bases). Per the germline V gene, CDR1 is LGHNA and CDR2 is YSLEER. This CDR3 has 12 amino acids. V lost 5 bases and J 6 bases, leaving 11 bases between the germline ends. This chain's CDR3 is CASSGGAREQYF. The CDR3 nucleotides are TGCGCCAGCAGCGGGGGGGCGCGCGAGCAGTACTTC.

CDR3 protein: CASSEQGGDEKLFF. DNA of the CDR3: TGTGCCAGCAGTGAGCAGGGCGGGGATGAAAAACTGTTTTTT. The rearrangement links TRBV2 to TRBJ1-4; TRBD1 might be the D (5 bases). The CDR3 is 14 amino acids. V was clipped by 3 bases and J by 6 bases, with 11 bases between them. The germline gives CDR1 SNHLY, CDR2 FYNNEI. The variable domain in full, completed from reference TRBV2 and TRBJ1-4, reads EPEVTQTPSHQVTQMGQEVILRCVPISNHLYFYWYRQILGQKVEFLVSFYNNEISEKSEIFDDQFSVERPDGSNFTLKIRSTKLEDSAMYFCASSEQGGDEKLFFGSGTQLSVL.

This clone turned up a few times. This chain uses TRBV10-3 with TRBJ2-7; D may be TRBD1 or TRBD2 (6 bases each). Germline assignment: CDR1 ENHRY and CDR2 SYGVKD. The CDR3 runs to 13 residues. The germline V and J ends were trimmed by 3 bases and 9 bases, with 15 bases remaining between them. This chain's CDR3 is CAISDPGRGRQYF. The DNA of the CDR3 is TGTGCCATCAGTGACCCGGGACGGGGGCGGCAGTACTTC.

This sequence joins TRBV19 and TRBJ2-1, with D possibly TRBD2 on 5 matching bases. CDR3 length: 13 amino acids. V was cut by 4 bases and J by 9 bases, with 13 bases left in between. Germline assignment: CDR1 LNHDA and CDR2 SQIVND (reference sequence). The CDR3 region has the DNA TGTGCCAGTAGTACCCCCCCCCGGGGTGAGCAGTTCTTC. It encodes CASSTPPRGEQFF. Full variable domain (missing parts from reference TRBV19 and TRBJ2-1): DGGITQSPKYLFRKEGQNVTLSCEQNLNHDAMYWYRQDPGQGLRLIYYSQIVNDFQKGDIAEGYSVSREKKESFPLTVTSAQKNPTAFYLCASSTPPRGEQFFGPGTRLTVL.

This sequence joins TRBV11-3 and TRBJ2-1; a weak D match, TRBD2 (5 bases). CDR3 length equals 15 residues. V was shortened by 4 bases and J by 0 bases, with 10 bases between the two germline ends. Germline-derived CDR1 and CDR2 are SGHNT and YENEEA. Here the CDR3 reads CASSSTGSSYNEQFF. In nucleotides, the CDR3 is TGTGCCAGCAGCTCGACGGGAAGCTCCTACAATGAGCAGTTCTTC.

The chain joins TRBV27 to TRBJ1-1; no definite D call. Trimming stripped 4 bases from V and 4 bases from J, with 10 bases between. The length of the CDR3 is 13 residues. Germline CDR1 MNHEY, CDR2 SMNVEV (reference sequence). The DNA for the CDR3 is TGTGCCAGCAGTTCGACGGTAGGCACTGAAGCTTTCTTT. Translating it yields CASSSTVGTEAFF.

This clone has only a few counts. The chain couples TRBV3-1 (or the pseudogene TRBV3-2) to TRBJ1-5, with D unresolved. From germline, CDR1 is LGHDT and CDR2 YNNKEL (reference sequence). Deletions cut 5 bases from V and 4 bases from J, with 12 bases between. This CDR3 spans 14 amino acids. CDR3 in amino acids: CASSKIGANQPQHF. The CDR3 DNA reads TGTGCCAGCAGCAAGATCGGAGCGAATCAGCCCCAGCATTTT.

The V call is TRBV19, the J call TRBJ2-1; the D is unclear. The CDR3 is 15 residues long. Trimming removed 3 bases from V and 0 bases from J, with 9 bases in between. In germline, CDR1 is LNHDA, CDR2 SQIVND (reference sequence). The CDR3 protein is CASSIGPPSYNEQFF. CDR3 sequence (DNA): TGTGCCAGTAGTATTGGTCCCCCCTCCTACAATGAGCAGTTCTTC.

V usage is TRBV19 and J usage is TRBJ1-1, with 8 bases that match TRBD1. CDR1 is LNHDA, CDR2 SQIVND, per germline (reference sequence). The trim removed 5 bases at V and 8 bases at J, leaving 7 bases unmatched. CDR3 length: 13 residues. DNA of the CDR3: TGTGCCAGTAGTCTCAGACAGGGGTCGGAAGCTTTCTTT. Translating it yields CASSLRQGSEAFF.

The V and J genes are TRBV5-5 and TRBJ2-5; TRBD1 matches 7 bases. The trim removed 5 bases at V and 0 bases at J, leaving 7 bases unmatched. Germline V gene lookup returns CDR1 SGHKS and CDR2 YYEKEE (reference sequence). The CDR3 is 15 amino acids. In DNA form, the CDR3 reads TGTGCCAGCAGTTTCCCCGGGACAGACCAAGAGACCCAGTACTTC. It translates to CASSFPGTDQETQYF.

The V and J genes are TRBV4-1 and TRBJ1-5; a possible D gene is TRBD1 (6 bases). V was cut by 3 bases and J by 0 bases, with 9 bases left in between. The CDR3 runs 15 residues. Germline V gene data show CDR1 as MGHRA and CDR2 as YSYEKL. The CDR3 reads CASSQSGDSNQPQHF. For the CDR3, the DNA is TGCGCCAGCAGCCAGTCAGGGGATAGCAATCAGCCCCAGCATTTT.

A note on this clone: Just one base apart from a much larger clone, this may be a read error. The rearrangement uses TRBV11-2 and TRBJ2-7; D is ambiguous. Germline V gene lookup returns CDR1 SGHAT and CDR2 FQNNGV. There are 13 residues in the CDR3. The V end was cut by 2 bases, the J end by 0 bases, with 5 bases between. CDR3 protein: CASSLQTSYEQYF. The CDR3 DNA follows: TGTGCCAGCAGCTTACAAACCTCCTACGAGCAGTACTTC.

V gene TRBV5-5 combines with J gene TRBJ1-2; D gene uncertain. CDR1 SGHKS and CDR2 YYEKEE come from the germline V gene (reference sequence). The CDR3 runs to 16 residues. The V gene lost 6 bases and the J gene lost 5 bases, with 23 bases spanning the gap. CDR3 in amino acids: CASTPDGVFVLYGYTF. The CDR3 nucleotides read TGTGCCAGCACCCCCGATGGGGTTTTCGTACTATATGGCTACACCTTC.

The chain uses TRBV4-1 and TRBJ1-2; tentative D call: TRBD1 (6 bases). Germline CDR1 MGHRA, CDR2 YSYEKL. The CDR3 contains 16 residues. V lost 3 bases to trimming and J lost 0 bases, with 14 bases between them. The CDR3 DNA sequence: TGCGCCAGCAGCCAGGGAGGGGGTCTTGCTAACTATGGCTACACCTTC. As protein: CASSQGGGLANYGYTF.

The V gene is TRBV29-1, the J gene TRBJ2-1; perhaps TRBD1 as D (5 bases). Germline-derived CDR1 and CDR2 are SQVTM and ANQGSEA. Trimming stripped 6 bases from V and 7 bases from J, with 13 bases between. CDR3 length equals 12 residues. CDR3 amino acids: CSVGAGWNEQFF. The DNA for the CDR3 is TGCAGCGTAGGGGCAGGTTGGAATGAGCAGTTCTTC.

The chain carries TRBV5-1 and TRBJ1-2; 7 nucleotides agree with TRBD1. Germline lookup yields CDR1 SGHRS and CDR2 YFSETQ. This CDR3 region has 13 residues. The V and J ends lost 5 bases and 7 bases, in that order; junction bases with no gene match: 8. For the CDR3, the DNA is TGCGCCAGCAGTTATGACAGGGCGTCTGGCTACACCTTC. It encodes CASSYDRASGYTF. The whole variable domain, filled in from reference TRBV5-1 and TRBJ1-2, reads KAGVTQTPRYLIKTRGQQVTLSCSPISGHRSVSWYQQTPGQGLQFLFEYFSETQRNKGNFPGRFSGRQFSNSRSEMNVSTLELGDSALYLCASSYDRASGYTFGSGTRLTVV.

The V gene is TRBV10-3, the J gene TRBJ2-7, with D unclear. Trimming left V 3 bases short and J 4 bases short, with 7 bases between. CDR1 is ENHRY and CDR2 is SYGVKD in the germline V gene. This CDR3 has 12 amino acids. The CDR3 reads CAISDKGYEQYF. CDR3 sequence (DNA): TGTGCCATCAGTGATAAAGGTTACGAGCAGTACTTC.